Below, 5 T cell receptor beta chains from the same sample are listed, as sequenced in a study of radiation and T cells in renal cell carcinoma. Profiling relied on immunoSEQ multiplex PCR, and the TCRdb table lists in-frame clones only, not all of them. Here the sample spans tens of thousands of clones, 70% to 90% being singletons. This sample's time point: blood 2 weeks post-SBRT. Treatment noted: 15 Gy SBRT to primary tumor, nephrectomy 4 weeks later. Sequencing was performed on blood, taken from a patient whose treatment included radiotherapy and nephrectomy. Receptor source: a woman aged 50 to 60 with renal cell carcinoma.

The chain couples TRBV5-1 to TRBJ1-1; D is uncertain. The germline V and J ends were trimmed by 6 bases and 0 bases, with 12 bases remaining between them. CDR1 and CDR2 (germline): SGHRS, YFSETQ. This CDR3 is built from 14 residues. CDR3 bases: TGCGCCAGCAAACAGATGACGATGAACACTGAAGCTTTCTTT. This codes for CASKQMTMNTEAFF.

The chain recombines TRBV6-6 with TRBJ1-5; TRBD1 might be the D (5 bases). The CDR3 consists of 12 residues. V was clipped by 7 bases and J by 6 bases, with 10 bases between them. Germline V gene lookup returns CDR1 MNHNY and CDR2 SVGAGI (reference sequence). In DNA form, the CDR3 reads TGTGCCAGCAAGCAGGGTGGTCAGCCCCAGCATTTT. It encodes CASKQGGQPQHF.

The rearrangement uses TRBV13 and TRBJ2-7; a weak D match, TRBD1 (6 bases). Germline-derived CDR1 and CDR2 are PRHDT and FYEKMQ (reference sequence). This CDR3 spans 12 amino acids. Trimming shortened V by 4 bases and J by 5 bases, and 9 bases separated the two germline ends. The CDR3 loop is CASSSTGNEQYF. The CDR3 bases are TGTGCCAGCAGCTCCACAGGGAACGAGCAGTACTTC. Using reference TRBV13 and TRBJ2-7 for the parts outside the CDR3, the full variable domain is AAGVIQSPRHLIKEKRETATLKCYPIPRHDTVYWYQQGPGQDPQFLISFYEKMQSDKGSIPDRFSAQQFSDYHSELNMSSLELGDSALYFCASSSTGNEQYFGPGTRLTVT.

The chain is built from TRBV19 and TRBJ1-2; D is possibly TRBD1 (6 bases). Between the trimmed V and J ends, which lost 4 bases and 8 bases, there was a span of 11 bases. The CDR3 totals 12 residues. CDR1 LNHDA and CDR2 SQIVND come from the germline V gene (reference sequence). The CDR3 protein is CASSSGQYGYTF. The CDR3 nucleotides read TGTGCCAGTAGTAGCGGACAGTACGGCTACACCTTC. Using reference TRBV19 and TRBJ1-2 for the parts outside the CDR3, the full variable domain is DGGITQSPKYLFRKEGQNVTLSCEQNLNHDAMYWYRQDPGQGLRLIYYSQIVNDFQKGDIAEGYSVSREKKESFPLTVTSAQKNPTAFYLCASSSGQYGYTFGSGTRLTVV.

The CDR3: CASRSGQGATFDYGYTF. CDR3 bases: TGTGCCAGCAGGTCAGGACAGGGGGCGACCTTTGACTATGGCTACACCTTC. The chain uses TRBV28 and TRBJ1-2; 11 bases are shared with TRBD1. The J segment lost 3 bases and the V segment lost 6 bases, leaving 12 bases of the junction unmatched. Germline CDR1 is MDHEN and CDR2 is SYDVKM. The CDR3 contains 17 residues.